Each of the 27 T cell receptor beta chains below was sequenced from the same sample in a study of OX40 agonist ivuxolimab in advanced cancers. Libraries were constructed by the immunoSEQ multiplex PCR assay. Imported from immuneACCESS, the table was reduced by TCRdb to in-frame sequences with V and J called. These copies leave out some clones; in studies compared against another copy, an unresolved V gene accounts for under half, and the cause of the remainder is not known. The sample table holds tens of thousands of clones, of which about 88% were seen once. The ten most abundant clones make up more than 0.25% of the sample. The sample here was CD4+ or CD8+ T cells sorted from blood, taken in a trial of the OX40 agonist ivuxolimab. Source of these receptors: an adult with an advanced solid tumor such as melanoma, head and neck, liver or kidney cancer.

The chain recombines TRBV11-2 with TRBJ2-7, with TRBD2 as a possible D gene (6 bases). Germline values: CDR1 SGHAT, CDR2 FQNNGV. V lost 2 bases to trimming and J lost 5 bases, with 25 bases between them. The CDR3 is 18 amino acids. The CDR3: CASSLPTRGLAKSNEQYF. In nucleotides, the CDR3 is TGTGCCAGCAGCTTACCCACCCGGGGACTCGCGAAATCTAACGAGCAGTACTTC.

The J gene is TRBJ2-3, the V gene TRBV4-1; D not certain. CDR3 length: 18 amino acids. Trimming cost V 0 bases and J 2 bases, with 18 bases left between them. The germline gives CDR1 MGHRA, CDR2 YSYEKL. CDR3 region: CASSQEENGPRITDTQYF. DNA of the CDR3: TGCGCCAGCAGCCAAGAAGAGAACGGGCCCCGGATCACAGATACGCAGTATTTT.

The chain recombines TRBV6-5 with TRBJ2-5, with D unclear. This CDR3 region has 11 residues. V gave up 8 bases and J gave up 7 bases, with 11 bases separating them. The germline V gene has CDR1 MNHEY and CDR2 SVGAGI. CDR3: CASALGGTQYF. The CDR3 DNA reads TGTGCCAGCGCACTTGGCGGGACCCAGTACTTC.

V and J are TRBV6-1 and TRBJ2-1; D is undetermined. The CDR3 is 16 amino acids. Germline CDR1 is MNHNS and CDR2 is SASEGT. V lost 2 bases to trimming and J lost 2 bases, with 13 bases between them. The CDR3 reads CASSEMAVVAYNEQFF. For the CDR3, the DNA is TGTGCCAGCAGTGAAATGGCAGTCGTTGCCTACAATGAGCAGTTCTTC.

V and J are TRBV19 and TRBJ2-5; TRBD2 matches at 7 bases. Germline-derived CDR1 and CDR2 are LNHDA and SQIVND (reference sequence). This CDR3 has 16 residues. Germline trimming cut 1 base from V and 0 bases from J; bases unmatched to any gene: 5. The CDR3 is CASSIGQRGNQETQYF. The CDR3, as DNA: TGTGCCAGTAGTATAGGCCAGCGGGGTAACCAAGAGACCCAGTACTTC.

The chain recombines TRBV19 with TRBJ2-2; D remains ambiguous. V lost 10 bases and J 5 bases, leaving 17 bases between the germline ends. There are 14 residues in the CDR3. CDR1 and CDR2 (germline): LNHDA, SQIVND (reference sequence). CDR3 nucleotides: TGTGCCATCTCAGTGTCCCCTCGGACCGGGGAGCTGTTTTTT. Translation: CAISVSPRTGELFF.

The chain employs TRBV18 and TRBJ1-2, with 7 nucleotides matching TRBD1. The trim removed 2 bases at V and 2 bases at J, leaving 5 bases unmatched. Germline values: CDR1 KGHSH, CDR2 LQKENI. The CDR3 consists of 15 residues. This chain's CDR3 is CASSPAGQKNYGYTF. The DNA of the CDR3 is TGTGCCAGCTCACCAGCGGGACAGAAAAACTATGGCTACACCTTC.

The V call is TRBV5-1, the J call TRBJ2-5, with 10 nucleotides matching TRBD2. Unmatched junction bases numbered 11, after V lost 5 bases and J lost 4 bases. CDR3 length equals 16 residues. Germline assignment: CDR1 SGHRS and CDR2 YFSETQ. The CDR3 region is CASSREERGGGETQYF. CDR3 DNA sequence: TGCGCCAGCAGTCGGGAGGAGCGGGGGGGCGGAGAGACCCAGTACTTC. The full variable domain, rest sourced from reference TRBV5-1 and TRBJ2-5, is KAGVTQTPRYLIKTRGQQVTLSCSPISGHRSVSWYQQTPGQGLQFLFEYFSETQRNKGNFPGRFSGRQFSNSRSEMNVSTLELGDSALYLCASSREERGGGETQYFGPGTRLLVL.

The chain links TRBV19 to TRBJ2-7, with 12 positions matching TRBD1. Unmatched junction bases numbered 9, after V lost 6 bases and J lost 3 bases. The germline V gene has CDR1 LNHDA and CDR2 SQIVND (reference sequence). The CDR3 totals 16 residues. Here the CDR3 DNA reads TGTGCCAGTAGCCATGGGGGACAGGGGGCCCACTACGAGCAGTACTTC. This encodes CASSHGGQGAHYEQYF.

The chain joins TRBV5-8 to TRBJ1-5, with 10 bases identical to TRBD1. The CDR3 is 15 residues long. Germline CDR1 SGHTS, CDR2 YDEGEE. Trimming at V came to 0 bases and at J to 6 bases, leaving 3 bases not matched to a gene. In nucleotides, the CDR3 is TGTGCCAGCAGCTTGGGACAGGGGGCTTTTCAGCCCCAGCATTTT. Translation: CASSLGQGAFQPQHF.

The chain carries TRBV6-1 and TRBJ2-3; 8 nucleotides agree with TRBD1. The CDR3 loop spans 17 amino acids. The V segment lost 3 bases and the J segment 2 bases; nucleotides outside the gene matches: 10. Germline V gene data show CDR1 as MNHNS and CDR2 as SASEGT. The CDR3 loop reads CASSDLPSGGFTDTQYF. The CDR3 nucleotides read TGTGCCAGCAGTGATCTTCCTTCAGGGGGCTTCACAGATACGCAGTATTTT.

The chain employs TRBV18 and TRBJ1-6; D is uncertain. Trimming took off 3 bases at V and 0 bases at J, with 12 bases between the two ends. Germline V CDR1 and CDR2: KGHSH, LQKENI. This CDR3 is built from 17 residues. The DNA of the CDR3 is TGTGCCAGCTCACCCCAGGTTCGGAGCTCCTATAATTCACCCCTCCACTTT. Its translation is CASSPQVRSSYNSPLHF.

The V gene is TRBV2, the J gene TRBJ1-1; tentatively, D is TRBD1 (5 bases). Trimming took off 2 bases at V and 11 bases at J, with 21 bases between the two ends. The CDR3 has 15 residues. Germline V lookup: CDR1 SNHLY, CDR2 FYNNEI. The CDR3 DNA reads TGTGCCAGCAGTGAAAGAGGGGTAACTTCCCTAGCGGCTTTCTTT. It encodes CASSERGVTSLAAFF.

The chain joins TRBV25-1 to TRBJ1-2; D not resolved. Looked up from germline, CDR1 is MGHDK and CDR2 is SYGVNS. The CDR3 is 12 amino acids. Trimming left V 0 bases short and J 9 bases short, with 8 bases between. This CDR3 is CASSEYEGSYTF. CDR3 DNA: TGTGCCAGCAGTGAATATGAGGGCAGCTACACCTTC.

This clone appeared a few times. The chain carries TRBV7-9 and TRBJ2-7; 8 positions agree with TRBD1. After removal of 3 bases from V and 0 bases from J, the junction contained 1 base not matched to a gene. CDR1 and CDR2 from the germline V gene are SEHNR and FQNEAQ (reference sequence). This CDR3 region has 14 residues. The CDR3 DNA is TGTGCCAGCAGCTTCACAGGGGGCTCCTACGAGCAGTACTTC. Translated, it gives CASSFTGGSYEQYF.

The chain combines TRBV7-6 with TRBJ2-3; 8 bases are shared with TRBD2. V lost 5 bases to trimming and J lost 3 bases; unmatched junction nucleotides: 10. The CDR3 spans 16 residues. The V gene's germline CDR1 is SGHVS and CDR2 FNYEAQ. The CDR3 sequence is CASSPLRAGATDTQYF. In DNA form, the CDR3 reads TGTGCCAGCAGCCCCCTCAGAGCGGGGGCGACAGATACGCAGTATTTT.

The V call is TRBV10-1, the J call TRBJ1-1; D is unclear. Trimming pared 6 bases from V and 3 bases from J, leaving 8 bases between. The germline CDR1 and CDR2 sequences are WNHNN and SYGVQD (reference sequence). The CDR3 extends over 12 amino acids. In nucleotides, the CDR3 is TGCGCCAGCAGGGCCGGGGACACTGAAGCTTTCTTT. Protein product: CASRAGDTEAFF.

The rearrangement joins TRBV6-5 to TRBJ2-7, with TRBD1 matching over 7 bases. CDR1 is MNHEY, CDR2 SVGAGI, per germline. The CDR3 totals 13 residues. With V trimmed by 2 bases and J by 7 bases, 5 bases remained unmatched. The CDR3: CASSYTRQGEQYF. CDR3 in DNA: TGTGCCAGCAGTTACACCCGACAGGGAGAGCAGTACTTC.

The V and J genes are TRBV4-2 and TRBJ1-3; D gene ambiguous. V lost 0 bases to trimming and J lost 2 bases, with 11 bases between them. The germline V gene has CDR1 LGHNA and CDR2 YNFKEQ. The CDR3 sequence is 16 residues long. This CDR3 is CASSQDLNTAGNTIYF. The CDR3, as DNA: TGTGCCAGCAGCCAAGATTTAAATACAGCTGGAAACACCATATATTTT.

This chain's CDR3 is CASSPLAGEETQYF. For the CDR3, the DNA is TGTGCCAGCAGCCCTCTAGCGGGGGAGGAGACCCAGTACTTC. V and J are TRBV7-9 and TRBJ2-5, with 10 bases aligning to TRBD2. The germline gives CDR1 SEHNR, CDR2 FQNEAQ (reference sequence). Trimming at V came to 5 bases and at J to 5 bases, leaving 5 bases not matched to a gene. CDR3 size: 14 residues.

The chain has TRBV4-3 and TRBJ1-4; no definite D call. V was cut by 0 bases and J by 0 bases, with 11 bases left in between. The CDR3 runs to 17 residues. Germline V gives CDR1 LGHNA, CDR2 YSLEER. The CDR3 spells CASSQDLSRATNEKLFF. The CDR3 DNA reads TGCGCCAGCAGCCAAGATCTCAGTCGCGCAACTAATGAAAAACTGTTTTTT.

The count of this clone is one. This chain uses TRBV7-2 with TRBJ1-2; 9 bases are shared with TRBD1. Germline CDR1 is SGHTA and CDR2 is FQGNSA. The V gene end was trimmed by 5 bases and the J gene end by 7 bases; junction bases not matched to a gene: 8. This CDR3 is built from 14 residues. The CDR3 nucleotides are TGTGCCAGCAGCACGACAGGGGGAGTTGTTGGCTACACCTTC. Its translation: CASSTTGGVVGYTF.

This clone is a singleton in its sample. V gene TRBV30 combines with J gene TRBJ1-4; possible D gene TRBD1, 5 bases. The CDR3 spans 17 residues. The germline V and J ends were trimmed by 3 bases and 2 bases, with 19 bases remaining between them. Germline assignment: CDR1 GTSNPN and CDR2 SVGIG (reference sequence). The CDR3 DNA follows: TGTGCCTGGAGCCCGGGGGGGGGATGGAAGACTAATGAAAAACTGTTTTTT. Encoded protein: CAWSPGGGWKTNEKLFF.

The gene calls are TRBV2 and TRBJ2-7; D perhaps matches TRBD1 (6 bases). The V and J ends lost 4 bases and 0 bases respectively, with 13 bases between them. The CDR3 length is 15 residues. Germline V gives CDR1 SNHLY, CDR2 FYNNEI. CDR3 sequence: CASSVVGGSSYEQYF. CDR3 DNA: TGTGCCAGCAGTGTGGTAGGGGGAAGCTCCTACGAGCAGTACTTC.

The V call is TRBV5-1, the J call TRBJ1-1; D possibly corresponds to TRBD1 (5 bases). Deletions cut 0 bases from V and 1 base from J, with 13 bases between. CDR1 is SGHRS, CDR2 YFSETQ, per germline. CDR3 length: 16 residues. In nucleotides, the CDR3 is TGCGCCAGCAGCTTGGACGTTGGGGGATCGAACACTGAAGCTTTCTTT. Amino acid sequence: CASSLDVGGSNTEAFF. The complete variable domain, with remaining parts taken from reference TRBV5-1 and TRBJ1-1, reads KAGVTQTPRYLIKTRGQQVTLSCSPISGHRSVSWYQQTPGQGLQFLFEYFSETQRNKGNFPGRFSGRQFSNSRSEMNVSTLELGDSALYLCASSLDVGGSNTEAFFGQGTRLTVV.

DNA for the CDR3: TGTGCCAGCAGTTACTCGGGGTTGGGGAACACTGAAGCTTTCTTT. This encodes CASSYSGLGNTEAFF. This chain uses TRBV6-5 with TRBJ1-1; D not resolved. Germline assignment: CDR1 MNHEY and CDR2 SVGAGI. V shed 0 bases and J shed 1 base, with 9 bases lying between them. The CDR3 has 15 residues.

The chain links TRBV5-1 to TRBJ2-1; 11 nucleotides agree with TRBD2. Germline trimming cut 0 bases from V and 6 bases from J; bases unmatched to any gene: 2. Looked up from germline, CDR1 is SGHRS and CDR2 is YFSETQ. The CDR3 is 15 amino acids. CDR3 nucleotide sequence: TGCGCCAGCAGCTTGGGACTAGCGGGAATCAATGAGCAGTTCTTC. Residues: CASSLGLAGINEQFF.